The 9 T cell receptor beta chains below come from one sample, sequenced in a study of cytomegalovirus exposure and HLA in healthy donors. Profiled with immunoSEQ multiplex PCR; TCRdb holds only in-frame clones, not every one. The data hold 150,000 or so clones, with approximately 86% observed a single time. Sequencing was done on a sample of PBMCs. These receptors originate from a man aged 25-40 years in good health and CMV-seropositive.

This clone appeared once. J is TRBJ2-3 and V is TRBV12-2; no DNA check was done on the table's D call, TRBD2. TRBV12-2 is labeled a pseudogene. CDR3 length equals 14 residues. DNA for the CDR3: TGTGCAAGTCCCCCGCTCCTAGCTACAGATACGCAGTATTTT. It is translated as CASPPLLATDTQYF.

The genes are TRBV5-4 and TRBJ2-7; 7 nucleotides agree with TRBD1. Germline V CDR1 and CDR2: SGHNT, YYREEE (reference sequence). CDR3 length: 15 residues. The V and J ends lost 4 bases and 5 bases, in that order; junction bases with no gene match: 12. CDR3 amino acids: CASSTPKQGSDEQYF. CDR3 bases: TGTGCCAGCAGCACACCTAAACAGGGGTCCGACGAGCAGTACTTC.

This sequence joins TRBV4-3 and TRBJ2-2; the D is unclear. The germline V and J ends were trimmed by 1 base and 3 bases, with 24 bases remaining between them. The CDR3 has 20 amino acids. Germline V lookup: CDR1 LGHNA, CDR2 YSLEER. DNA of the CDR3: TGCGCCAGCAGCCAAGGGTCTTTGCCCCTTAGAGAAGCCGACACCGGGGAGCTGTTTTTT. Translation gives CASSQGSLPLREADTGELFF.

This sequence joins TRBV5-4 and TRBJ1-2; TRBD1 matches 8 bases. This CDR3 has 14 amino acids. In germline, CDR1 is SGHNT, CDR2 YYREEE (reference sequence). The J segment lost 8 bases and the V segment lost 0 bases, leaving 6 bases of the junction unmatched. The CDR3 DNA follows: TGTGCCAGCAGCTTGGCTTGGACAGGGAGGGGCTACACCTTC. Its translation is CASSLAWTGRGYTF.

The chain recombines TRBV27 with TRBJ2-1, with D possibly matching TRBD2 (6 bases). Per germline, CDR1 MNHEY and CDR2 SMNVEV (reference sequence). The CDR3 consists of 13 residues. Trimming cost V 1 base and J 7 bases, with 8 bases left between them. CDR3 in DNA: TGTGCCAGCAGTTTATTGCGGGGAAATGAGCAGTTCTTC. Protein product: CASSLLRGNEQFF.

The chain has TRBV7-3 and TRBJ2-7; D is ambiguous. From germline, CDR1 is SGHTA and CDR2 FQGTGA. This CDR3 comprises 13 residues. V gave up 1 base and J gave up 7 bases, with 11 bases separating them. The DNA of the CDR3 is TGTGCCAGCAGCTTAAGCTCTAAGGAGGAGCAGTACTTC. Translation gives CASSLSSKEEQYF.

The V and J genes are TRBV18 and TRBJ2-2, with 10 bases aligning to TRBD2. The CDR3 totals 18 residues. Trimming removed 6 bases from V and 0 bases from J; junction bases left unmatched: 10. CDR1 and CDR2 from the germline V gene are KGHSH and LQKENI. The CDR3 spells CASSPPASGGANTGELFF. In nucleotides, the CDR3 is TGTGCCAGCTCTCCCCCTGCTAGCGGGGGCGCGAACACCGGGGAGCTGTTTTTT.

The chain links TRBV12-5 to TRBJ2-1; 8 nucleotides agree with TRBD2. The germline CDR1 and CDR2 sequences are LGHNT and FRNRAP. After removal of 1 base from V and 1 base from J, the junction contained 3 bases not matched to a gene. This CDR3 is built from 16 residues. The CDR3 coding sequence is TGTGCTAGTGGTTTGGCTAGCGGGCTATCCTACAATGAGCAGTTCTTC. Amino acids: CASGLASGLSYNEQFF.

On this clone itself: Other DNA variants within this sample encode the same CDR3. The chain recombines TRBV19 with TRBJ2-7, with 7 bases fitting TRBD1. Losses at the gene ends were 3 bases for V and 2 bases for J; bases not matched to a gene: 1. The CDR3 contains 13 residues. Per the germline V gene, CDR1 is LNHDA and CDR2 is SQIVND (reference sequence). The CDR3 sequence is CASSIRGTYEQYF. Written as DNA, the CDR3 is TGTGCCAGTAGTATCAGGGGGACCTACGAGCAGTACTTC.